Below, one TCR beta chain is given with its context. As yet, its antigen is unknown. The data stem from a study of identical twins. A universal primer site arose from template switching, and cDNA bore unique molecular identifiers. MiXCR, applied by TCRdb to the 5' RACE reads, yields one record per CDR3 protein. The repertoire includes 540,000 or so distinct CDR3 sequences, about a fifth of them detected once, and approximately 0.49% sits in the top ten. The germline V gene encodes CDR1 DFQATT and CDR2 SNEGSKA (reference sequence). The germline V and J ends were trimmed by 5 bases and 5 bases, with 15 bases remaining between them. This CDR3 spans 13 amino acids. Study conclusions and caveats: Excess sharing by twins proved weaker in beta out-of-frame sequences. A cross-sectional statistical analysis, not follow-up of the same donors, supported the conclusions. Monozygotic twins shared more out-of-frame TCR alpha than recombination models predicted.

The same sample was also used in a study of yellow fever vaccine responses in identical twins.

Sequencing input: CD4+ T cells sorted from blood. The rearrangement uses TRBV20-1 and TRBJ2-5; D is possibly TRBD1 or TRBD2 (5 bases each). This receptor was identified in a woman aged 18-35 years in good health. In DNA form, the CDR3 reads TGCAGTGCTGGGAGACTTTGGGGGGAGACCCAGTACTTC. Its protein product is CSAGRLWGETQYF.